A single T cell receptor beta chain is shown here with its context. Here immunoSEQ multiplex PCR was the method, and the copy in TCRdb shows in-frame clones only, minus some. Of roughly 2 million clones listed, 85% to 95% are singletons. The record originates from a study of shared clonotypes between healthy human individuals. This clonotype was obtained from a man between 18 and 29 years old in good health. Sequenced material: naive CD4+ T cells sorted from blood. Stated subset: CD45RA+ positively selected.

CDR3 DNA sequence: TGTGCCAGCAGTGGATGGACGGCCAACTATGGCTACACCTTC. Protein sequence: CASSGWTANYGYTF. The chain joins TRBV6-5 to TRBJ1-2, with D unclear. This CDR3 contains 14 residues. Per the germline V gene, CDR1 is MNHEY and CDR2 is SVGAGI. Between the trimmed V and J ends, which lost 5 bases and 2 bases, there was a span of 12 bases.